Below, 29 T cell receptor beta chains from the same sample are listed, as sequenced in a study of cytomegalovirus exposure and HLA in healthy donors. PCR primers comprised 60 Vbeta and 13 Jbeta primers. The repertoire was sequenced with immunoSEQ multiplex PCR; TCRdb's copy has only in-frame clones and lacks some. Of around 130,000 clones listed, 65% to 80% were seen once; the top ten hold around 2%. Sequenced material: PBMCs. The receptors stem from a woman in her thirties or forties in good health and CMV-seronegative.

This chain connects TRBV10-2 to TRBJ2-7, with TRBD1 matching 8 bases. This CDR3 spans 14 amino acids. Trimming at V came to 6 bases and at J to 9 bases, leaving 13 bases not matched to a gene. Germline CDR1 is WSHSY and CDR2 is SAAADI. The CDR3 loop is CASSGQGRVFGQYF. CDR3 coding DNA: TGCGCCAGCAGCGGACAGGGTCGTGTATTCGGGCAGTACTTC.

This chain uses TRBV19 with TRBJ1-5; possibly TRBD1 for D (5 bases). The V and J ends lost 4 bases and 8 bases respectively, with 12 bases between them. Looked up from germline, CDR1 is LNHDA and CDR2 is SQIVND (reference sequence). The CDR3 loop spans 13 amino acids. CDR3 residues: CASSRGVVEPQHF. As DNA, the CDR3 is TGTGCCAGTAGTAGGGGGGTCGTTGAGCCCCAGCATTTT.

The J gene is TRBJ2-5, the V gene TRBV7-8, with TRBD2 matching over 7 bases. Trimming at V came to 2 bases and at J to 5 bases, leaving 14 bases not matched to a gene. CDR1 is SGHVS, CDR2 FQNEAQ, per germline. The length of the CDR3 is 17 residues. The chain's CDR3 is CASSLIGLAEDGETQYF. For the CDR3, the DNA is TGTGCCAGCAGCTTAATAGGGCTAGCGGAAGATGGGGAGACCCAGTACTTC.

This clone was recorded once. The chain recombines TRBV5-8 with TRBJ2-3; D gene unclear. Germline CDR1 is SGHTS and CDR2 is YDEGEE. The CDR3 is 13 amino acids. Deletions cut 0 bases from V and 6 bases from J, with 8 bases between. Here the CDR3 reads CASSLGPPDTQYF. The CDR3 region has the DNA TGTGCCAGCAGCTTGGGTCCCCCGGATACGCAGTATTTT. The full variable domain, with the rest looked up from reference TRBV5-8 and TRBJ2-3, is EAGVTQSPTHLIKTRGQQATLRCSPISGHTSVYWYQQALGLGLQFLLWYDEGEERNRGNFPPRFSGRQFPNYSSELNVNALELEDSALYLCASSLGPPDTQYFGPGTRLTVL.

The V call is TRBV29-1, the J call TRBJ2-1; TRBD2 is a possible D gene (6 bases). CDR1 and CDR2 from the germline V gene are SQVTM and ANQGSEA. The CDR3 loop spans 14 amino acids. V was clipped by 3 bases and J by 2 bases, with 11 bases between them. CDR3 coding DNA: TGCAGCGTTGACGGGAGTGGGACCTACAATGAGCAGTTCTTC. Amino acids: CSVDGSGTYNEQFF.

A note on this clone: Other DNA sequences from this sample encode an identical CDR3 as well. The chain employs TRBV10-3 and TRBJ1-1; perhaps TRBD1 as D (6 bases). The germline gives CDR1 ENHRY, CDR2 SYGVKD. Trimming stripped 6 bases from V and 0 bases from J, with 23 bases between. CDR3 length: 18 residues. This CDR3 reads CAISSFLTGAVMNTEAFF. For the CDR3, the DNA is TGTGCCATCAGCTCCTTCCTGACAGGAGCCGTCATGAACACTGAAGCTTTCTTT.

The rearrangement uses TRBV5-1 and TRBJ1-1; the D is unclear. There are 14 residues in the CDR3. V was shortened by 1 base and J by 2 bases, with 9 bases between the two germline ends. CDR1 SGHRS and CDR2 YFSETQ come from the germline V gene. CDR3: CASSLLTVNTEAFF. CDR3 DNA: TGCGCCAGCAGCTTGTTAACGGTAAACACTGAAGCTTTCTTT.

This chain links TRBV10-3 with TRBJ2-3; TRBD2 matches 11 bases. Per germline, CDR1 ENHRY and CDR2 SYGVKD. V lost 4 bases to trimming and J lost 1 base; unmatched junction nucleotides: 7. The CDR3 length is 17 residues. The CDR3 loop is CAISGGLAEWGTDTQYF. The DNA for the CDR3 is TGTGCCATCAGTGGGGGACTAGCGGAGTGGGGCACAGATACGCAGTATTTT.

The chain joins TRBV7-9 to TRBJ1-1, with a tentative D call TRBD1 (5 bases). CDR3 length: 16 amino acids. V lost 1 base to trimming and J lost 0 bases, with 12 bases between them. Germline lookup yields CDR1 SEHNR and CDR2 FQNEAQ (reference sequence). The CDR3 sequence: CASSLVRGTLNTEAFF. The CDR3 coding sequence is TGTGCCAGCAGCTTAGTGCGGGGGACTCTGAACACTGAAGCTTTCTTT.

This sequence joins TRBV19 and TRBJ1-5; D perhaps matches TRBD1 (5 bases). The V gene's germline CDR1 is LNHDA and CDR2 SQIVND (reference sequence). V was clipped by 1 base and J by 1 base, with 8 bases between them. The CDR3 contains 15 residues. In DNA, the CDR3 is TGTGCCAGTAGTATAGTAAAGGGGAGCAATCAGCCCCAGCATTTT. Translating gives CASSIVKGSNQPQHF.

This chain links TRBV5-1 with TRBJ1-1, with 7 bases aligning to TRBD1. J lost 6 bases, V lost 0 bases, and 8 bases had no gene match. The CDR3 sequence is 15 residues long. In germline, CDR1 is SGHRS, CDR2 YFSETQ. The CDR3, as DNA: TGCGCCAGCAGCTTGGTGGCAGGGGGAGTGGCTGAAGCTTTCTTT. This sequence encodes CASSLVAGGVAEAFF.

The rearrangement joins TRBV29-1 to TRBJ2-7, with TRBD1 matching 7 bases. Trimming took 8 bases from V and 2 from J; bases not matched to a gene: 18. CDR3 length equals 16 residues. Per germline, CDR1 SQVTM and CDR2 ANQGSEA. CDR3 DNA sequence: TGCAGCATAGCAGAAGGGCCAGGGGGTTCCCCCTACGAGCAGTACTTC. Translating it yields CSIAEGPGGSPYEQYF.

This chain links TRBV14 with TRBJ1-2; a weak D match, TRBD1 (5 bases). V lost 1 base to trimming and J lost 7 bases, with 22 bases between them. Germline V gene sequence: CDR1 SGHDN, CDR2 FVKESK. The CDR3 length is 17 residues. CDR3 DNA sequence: TGTGCCAGCAGCCAAGGTATTACGGGACTTTCTAGTGGTGGCTACACCTTC. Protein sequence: CASSQGITGLSSGGYTF.

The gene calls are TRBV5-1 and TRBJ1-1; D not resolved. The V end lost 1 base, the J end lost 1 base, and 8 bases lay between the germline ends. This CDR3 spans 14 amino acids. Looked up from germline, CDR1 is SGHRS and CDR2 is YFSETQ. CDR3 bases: TGCGCCAGCAGCTTGACCGCGGCGAACACTGAAGCTTTCTTT. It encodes CASSLTAANTEAFF.

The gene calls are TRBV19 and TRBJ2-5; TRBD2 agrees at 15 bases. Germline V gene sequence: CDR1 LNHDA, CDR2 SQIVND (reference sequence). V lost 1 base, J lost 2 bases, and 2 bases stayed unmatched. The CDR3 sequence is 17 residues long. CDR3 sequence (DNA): TGTGCCAGTAGTATAGCAGGGACTAGCGGGGGGCAAGAGACCCAGTACTTC. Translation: CASSIAGTSGGQETQYF.

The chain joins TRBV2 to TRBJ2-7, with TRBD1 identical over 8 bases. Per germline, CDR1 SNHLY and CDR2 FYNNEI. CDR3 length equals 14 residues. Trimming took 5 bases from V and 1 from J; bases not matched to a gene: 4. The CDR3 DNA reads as TGTGCCAGCAGTCCCGGGACAGGATCCTACGAGCAGTACTTC. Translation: CASSPGTGSYEQYF.

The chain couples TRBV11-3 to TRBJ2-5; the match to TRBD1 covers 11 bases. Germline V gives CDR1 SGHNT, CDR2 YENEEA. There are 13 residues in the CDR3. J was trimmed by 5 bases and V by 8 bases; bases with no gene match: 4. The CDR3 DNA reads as TGTGCCAGCGGACAGGGGGCGAAGGAGACCCAGTACTTC. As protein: CASGQGAKETQYF.

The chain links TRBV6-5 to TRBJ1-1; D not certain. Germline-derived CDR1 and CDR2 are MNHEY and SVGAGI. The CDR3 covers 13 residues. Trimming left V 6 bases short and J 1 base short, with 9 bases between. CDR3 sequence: CASRPPQNTEAFF. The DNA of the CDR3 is TGTGCCAGCAGACCCCCACAGAACACTGAAGCTTTCTTT.

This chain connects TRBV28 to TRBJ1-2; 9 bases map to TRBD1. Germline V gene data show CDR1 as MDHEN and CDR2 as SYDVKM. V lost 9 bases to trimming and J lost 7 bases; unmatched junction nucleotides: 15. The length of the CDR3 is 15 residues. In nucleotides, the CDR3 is TGTGCCAGTGGTACTCCTTTCAGACAGGGGGGTGGCTACACCTTC. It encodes CASGTPFRQGGGYTF.

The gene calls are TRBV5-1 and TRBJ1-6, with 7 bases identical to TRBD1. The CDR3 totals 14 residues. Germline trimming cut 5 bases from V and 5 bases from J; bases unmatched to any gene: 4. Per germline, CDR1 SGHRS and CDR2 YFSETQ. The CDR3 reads CASSSGTDNSPLHF. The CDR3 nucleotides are TGCGCCAGCAGTTCCGGGACAGATAATTCACCCCTCCACTTT.

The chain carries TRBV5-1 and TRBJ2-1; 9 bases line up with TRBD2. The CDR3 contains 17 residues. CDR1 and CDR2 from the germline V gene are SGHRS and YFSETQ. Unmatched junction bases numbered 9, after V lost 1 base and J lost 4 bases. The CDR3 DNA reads TGCGCCAGCAGCTTGAGTATCCTAGCGGGGCTATACAATGAGCAGTTCTTC. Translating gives CASSLSILAGLYNEQFF.

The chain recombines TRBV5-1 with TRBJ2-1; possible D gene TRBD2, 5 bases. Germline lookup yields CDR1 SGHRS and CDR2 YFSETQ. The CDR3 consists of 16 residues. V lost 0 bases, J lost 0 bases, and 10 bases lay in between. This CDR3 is CASSLGGSSSYNEQFF. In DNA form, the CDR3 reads TGCGCCAGCAGCTTGGGAGGGTCAAGCTCCTACAATGAGCAGTTCTTC.

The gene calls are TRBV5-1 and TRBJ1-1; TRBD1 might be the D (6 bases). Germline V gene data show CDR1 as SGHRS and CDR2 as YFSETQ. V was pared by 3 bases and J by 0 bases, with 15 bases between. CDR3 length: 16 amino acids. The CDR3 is CASSSGAGVMNTEAFF. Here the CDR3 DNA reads TGCGCCAGCAGCTCAGGGGCGGGGGTTATGAACACTGAAGCTTTCTTT.

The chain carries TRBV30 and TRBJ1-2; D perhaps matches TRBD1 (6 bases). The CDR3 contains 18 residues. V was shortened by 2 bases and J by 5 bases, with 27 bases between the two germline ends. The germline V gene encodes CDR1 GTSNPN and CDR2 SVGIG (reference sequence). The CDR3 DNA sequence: TGTGCCTGGAGTCCCCACGCCGGGACAAATCACCGAGAGTATGGCTACACCTTC. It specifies CAWSPHAGTNHREYGYTF.

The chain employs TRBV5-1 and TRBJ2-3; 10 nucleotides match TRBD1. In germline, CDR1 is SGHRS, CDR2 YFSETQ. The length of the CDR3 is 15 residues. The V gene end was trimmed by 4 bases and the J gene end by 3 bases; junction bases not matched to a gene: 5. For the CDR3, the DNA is TGCGCCAGCAGCCCCTCGGGACAGGGGACAGATACGCAGTATTTT. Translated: CASSPSGQGTDTQYF.

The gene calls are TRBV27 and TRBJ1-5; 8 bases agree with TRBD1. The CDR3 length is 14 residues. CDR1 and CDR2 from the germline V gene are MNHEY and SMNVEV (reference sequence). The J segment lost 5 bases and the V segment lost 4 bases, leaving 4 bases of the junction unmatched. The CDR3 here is CASSSGGADQPQHF. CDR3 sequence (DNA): TGTGCCAGCAGTTCAGGGGGCGCCGATCAGCCCCAGCATTTT.

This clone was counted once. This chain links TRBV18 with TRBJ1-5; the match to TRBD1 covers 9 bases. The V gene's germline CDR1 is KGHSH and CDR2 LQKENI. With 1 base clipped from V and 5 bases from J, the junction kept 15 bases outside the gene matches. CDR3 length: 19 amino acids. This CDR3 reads CASSPLPPPGTGSDQPQHF. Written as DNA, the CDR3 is TGTGCCAGCTCACCACTGCCACCCCCCGGGACAGGGTCGGATCAGCCCCAGCATTTT. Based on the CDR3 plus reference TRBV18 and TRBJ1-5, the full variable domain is NAGVMQNPRHLVRRRGQEARLRCSPMKGHSHVYWYRQLPEEGLKFMVYLQKENIIDESGMPKERFSAEFPKEGPSILRIQQVVRGDSAAYFCASSPLPPPGTGSDQPQHFGDGTRLSIL.

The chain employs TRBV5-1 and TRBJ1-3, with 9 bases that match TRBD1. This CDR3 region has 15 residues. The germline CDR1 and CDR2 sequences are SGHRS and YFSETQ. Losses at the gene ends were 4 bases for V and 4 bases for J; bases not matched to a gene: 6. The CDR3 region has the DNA TGCGCCAGCAGCACGGGACAGGGATCAGGAAACACCATATATTTT. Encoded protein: CASSTGQGSGNTIYF. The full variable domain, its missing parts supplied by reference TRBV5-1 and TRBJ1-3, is KAGVTQTPRYLIKTRGQQVTLSCSPISGHRSVSWYQQTPGQGLQFLFEYFSETQRNKGNFPGRFSGRQFSNSRSEMNVSTLELGDSALYLCASSTGQGSGNTIYFGEGSWLTVV.

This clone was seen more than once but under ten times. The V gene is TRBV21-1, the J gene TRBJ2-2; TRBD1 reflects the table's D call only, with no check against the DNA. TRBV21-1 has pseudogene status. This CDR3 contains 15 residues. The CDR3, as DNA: TGTGCCAGCAGCAAAACGGTCCCAGGCGCCGGGGAGCTGTTTTTT. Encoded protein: CASSKTVPGAGELFF.